This TCR beta chain was recovered during a study of CD8+ T cells in alopecia areata. Study-level information: Oral tofacitinib (5 to 10 mg twice daily) was administered to treated patients. Tofacitinib therapy took 6 to 18 months; 6 months off drug came after.

Overall study findings and caveats: Scalp clonality decreased significantly with tofacitinib, and so did expanded CD8+ clones among the top 100.

This CDR3 spans 14 amino acids. Germline-derived CDR1 and CDR2 are SNHLY and FYNNEI. V shed 4 bases and J 7 bases; nucleotides not matched to a gene: 5. Treatment described: oral pan-JAK inhibitor, 5-10 mg twice daily. Individuals with alopecia areata gave both lesional scalp punch biopsies and peripheral blood for collection. Sequencing relied on a cDNA template that was reverse transcribed from extracted RNA. Generated by immunoSEQ multiplex PCR, the TCRdb table keeps only in-frame clones and is missing some. Of about 170,000 clones listed, about 61% are singletons. Points on this clone: Its antigen is still unknown.

Here the sequenced sample was CD4+ T cells sorted from blood, taken at approximately week 60, from a patient treated with tofacitinib. V gene TRBV2 combines with J gene TRBJ1-5, with TRBD1 identical over 9 bases. This clonotype was sampled from a human donor with alopecia areata. This CDR3 is CASSGGTGGQPQHF. The CDR3 nucleotides are TGTGCCAGCAGTGGGGGTACAGGGGGCCAGCCCCAGCATTTT. Supplemented by reference TRBV2 and TRBJ1-5, the full variable domain reads EPEVTQTPSHQVTQMGQEVILRCVPISNHLYFYWYRQILGQKVEFLVSFYNNEISEKSEIFDDQFSVERPDGSNFTLKIRSTKLEDSAMYFCASSGGTGGQPQHFGDGTRLSIL.